Below are 27 T cell receptor beta chains sequenced from a single sample in a study of cytomegalovirus exposure and HLA in healthy donors. Measured with immunoSEQ multiplex PCR; TCRdb has only the in-frame clones, and not every one. Altogether some 160,000 clones are present, 88% being singletons, with the ten largest covering roughly 3%. The sample was PBMCs. The receptors here all came from a man younger than 30 in good health and CMV-seronegative.

Turning to this clone: Different DNA sequences within this sample yield the same CDR3. The V gene is TRBV5-4, the J gene TRBJ2-3; D gene uncertain. Germline loops: CDR1 SGHNT, CDR2 YYREEE (reference sequence). V lost 4 bases to trimming and J lost 1 base, with 4 bases between them. The CDR3 sequence is 12 residues long. The CDR3 region is CASSPGTDTQYF. CDR3 coding DNA: TGTGCCAGCAGCCCCGGCACAGATACGCAGTATTTT.

This chain joins TRBV28 and TRBJ1-2; TRBD1 aligns across 7 bases. Germline loops: CDR1 MDHEN, CDR2 SYDVKM. The CDR3 runs to 16 residues. V was clipped by 3 bases and J by 3 bases; unmatched bases: 10. This chain's CDR3 is CASSLFHTGAYYGYTF. The CDR3 nucleotides are TGTGCCAGCAGTTTGTTTCACACAGGGGCCTACTATGGCTACACCTTC.

The rearrangement links TRBV27 to TRBJ1-1; TRBD1 might be the D (5 bases). Trimming pared 3 bases from V and 7 bases from J, leaving 12 bases between. Germline V gene data show CDR1 as MNHEY and CDR2 as SMNVEV (reference sequence). This CDR3 region has 13 residues. CDR3 amino acids: CASSLEGSDEAFF. The CDR3 DNA reads TGTGCCAGCAGTTTGGAGGGGTCGGATGAAGCTTTCTTT.

V gene TRBV6-5 combines with J gene TRBJ2-7; 7 bases fit TRBD1. The germline V gene has CDR1 MNHEY and CDR2 SVGAGI. V lost 7 bases and J lost 0; bases outside the gene matches: 9. The CDR3 loop spans 15 amino acids. The CDR3 is CASTDGTGVSYEQYF. In DNA form, the CDR3 reads TGTGCCAGCACCGACGGTACAGGGGTCTCCTACGAGCAGTACTTC.

The rearrangement uses TRBV5-6 and TRBJ1-5; tentatively, D is TRBD1 (6 bases). The V gene lost 1 base and the J gene lost 1 base, with 6 bases spanning the gap. Looked up from germline, CDR1 is SGHDT and CDR2 is YYEEEE. The CDR3 is 14 amino acids. CDR3: CASSLRGSNQPQHF. CDR3 DNA: TGTGCCAGCAGCTTGAGGGGGAGCAATCAGCCCCAGCATTTT.

V and J are TRBV15 and TRBJ2-1; 7 nucleotides agree with TRBD1. The CDR3 length is 15 residues. CDR1 is LNHNV, CDR2 YYDKDF, per germline (reference sequence). With 5 bases clipped from V and 3 bases from J, the junction kept 7 bases outside the gene matches. The CDR3 here is CATSLNRDSYNEQFF. Here the CDR3 DNA reads TGTGCCACCAGCCTTAACCGGGACAGCTACAATGAGCAGTTCTTC.

Regarding this clone: Within the sample, other DNA sequences also encode this same CDR3. This chain joins TRBV27 and TRBJ2-3; 7 nucleotides agree with TRBD2. CDR1 MNHEY and CDR2 SMNVEV come from the germline V gene (reference sequence). The CDR3 has 15 residues. The J segment lost 1 base and the V segment lost 3 bases, leaving 4 bases of the junction unmatched. The CDR3 reads CASSFGLAGTDTQYF. The CDR3 bases are TGTGCCAGCAGTTTCGGGCTAGCGGGCACAGATACGCAGTATTTT.

V and J are TRBV5-6 and TRBJ2-3; weak D call: TRBD2 (7 bases). V was shortened by 0 bases and J by 3 bases, with 14 bases between the two germline ends. The CDR3 is 16 amino acids. CDR1 is SGHDT, CDR2 YYEEEE, per germline. The chain's CDR3 is CASSLVVGGPTDTQYF. The CDR3 DNA sequence: TGTGCCAGCAGCTTGGTTGTGGGGGGGCCGACAGATACGCAGTATTTT.

The chain joins TRBV2 to TRBJ1-1, with D possibly TRBD1 on 6 matching bases. CDR1 and CDR2 from the germline V gene are SNHLY and FYNNEI. This CDR3 contains 12 residues. Trimming removed 9 bases from V and 5 bases from J, with 13 bases in between. The CDR3 loop reads CASRGEGTEAFF. CDR3 DNA: TGTGCCAGTAGGGGGGAGGGGACTGAAGCTTTCTTT.

The chain has TRBV19 and TRBJ2-3; no clear D gene. The CDR3 has 12 residues. V dropped 5 bases and J dropped 2 bases, with 5 bases sitting between them. Looked up from germline, CDR1 is LNHDA and CDR2 is SQIVND (reference sequence). CDR3 DNA sequence: TGTGCCAGTAGTCAGTCCACAGATACGCAGTATTTT. Translation gives CASSQSTDTQYF.

This rearrangement joins TRBV6-1 to TRBJ1-1; tentative D call: TRBD1 (5 bases). The CDR3 sequence is 13 residues long. V dropped 8 bases and J dropped 3 bases, with 13 bases sitting between them. The germline gives CDR1 MNHNS, CDR2 SASEGT. Here the CDR3 DNA reads TGTGCCAGCCGACGGGGGGGAGACACTGAAGCTTTCTTT. It codes for CASRRGGDTEAFF.

The CDR3 loop is CASSDYNPTGGEYGYTF. CDR3 DNA sequence: TGTGCCAGCAGTGATTACAATCCGACAGGTGGGGAGTATGGCTACACCTTC. The V gene is TRBV2, the J gene TRBJ1-2; TRBD1 might be the D (6 bases). CDR1 is SNHLY, CDR2 FYNNEI, per germline. The CDR3 contains 17 residues. Trimming stripped 3 bases from V and 5 bases from J, with 22 bases between.

This chain joins TRBV5-1 and TRBJ1-3; possible D gene TRBD1, 5 bases. Germline-derived CDR1 and CDR2 are SGHRS and YFSETQ. V dropped 2 bases and J dropped 0 bases, with 12 bases sitting between them. The CDR3 is made up of 16 amino acids. As DNA, the CDR3 is TGCGCCAGCAGCTTTCAGGGCGCCGACTCTGGAAACACCATATATTTT. Protein sequence: CASSFQGADSGNTIYF.

This clone came up a few times. The V call is TRBV19, the J call TRBJ2-1; 10 bases are shared with TRBD1. Germline V lookup: CDR1 LNHDA, CDR2 SQIVND (reference sequence). The CDR3 length is 14 residues. V gave up 1 base and J gave up 9 bases; unmatched junction bases: 3. CDR3 residues: CASSIATGGTEQFF. Here the CDR3 DNA reads TGTGCCAGTAGTATAGCGACAGGGGGCACTGAGCAGTTCTTC.

This chain uses TRBV5-4 with TRBJ2-1, with 8 bases identical to TRBD2. After removal of 4 bases from V and 5 bases from J, the junction contained 5 bases not matched to a gene. The CDR3 has 14 amino acids. Germline V gene data show CDR1 as SGHNT and CDR2 as YYREEE (reference sequence). The CDR3 DNA reads as TGTGCCAGCAGCATTAGCGGGGCTAACAATGAGCAGTTCTTC. Encoded protein: CASSISGANNEQFF.

This clone was detected only once. The chain is built from TRBV15 and TRBJ1-1; D call uncertain. Trimming pared 0 bases from V and 4 bases from J, leaving 9 bases between. There are 14 residues in the CDR3. From germline, CDR1 is LNHNV and CDR2 YYDKDF (reference sequence). In DNA, the CDR3 is TGTGCCACCAGCAGAGAAGTTGGCGGCACTGAAGCTTTCTTT. Amino acids: CATSREVGGTEAFF.

The DNA of the CDR3 is TGTGCCAGCAGGAGGGGGCTGGGAGAGCAGTACTTC. Its translation is CASRRGLGEQYF. V gene TRBV28 combines with J gene TRBJ2-7; 7 nucleotides line up with TRBD1. The germline gives CDR1 MDHEN, CDR2 SYDVKM. Unmatched junction bases numbered 6, after V lost 6 bases and J lost 7 bases. This CDR3 spans 12 amino acids.

This clone has a handful of counts. J is TRBJ2-7 and V is TRBV6-1; 11 positions match TRBD2. Germline V lookup: CDR1 MNHNS, CDR2 SASEGT. After removal of 6 bases from V and 9 bases from J, the junction contained 7 bases not matched to a gene. The CDR3 covers 13 residues. Written as DNA, the CDR3 is TGTGCCAGCAGCGCAACTAGCGGGGGATCGCAGTACGTC. It codes for CASSATSGGSQYV.

CDR3 sequence (DNA): TGTGCCAGCAGCCTGACAGGGGGTAGAACAGATACGCAGTATTTT. Translation gives CASSLTGGRTDTQYF. This sequence joins TRBV13 and TRBJ2-3, with TRBD1 identical over 9 bases. After removal of 5 bases from V and 3 bases from J, the junction contained 6 bases not matched to a gene. Germline V gene data show CDR1 as PRHDT and CDR2 as FYEKMQ (reference sequence). The CDR3 extends over 15 amino acids.

This chain uses TRBV25-1 with TRBJ2-1; 14 bases agree with TRBD2. The CDR3 contains 16 residues. Losses at the gene ends were 7 bases for V and 7 bases for J; bases not matched to a gene: 9. Germline values: CDR1 MGHDK, CDR2 SYGVNS. CDR3 sequence: CASTQLGTSGRNEQFF. The DNA of the CDR3 is TGTGCCAGCACCCAATTGGGGACTAGCGGGAGAAATGAGCAGTTCTTC.

This chain joins TRBV4-1 and TRBJ1-3; D not resolved. The germline V gene encodes CDR1 MGHRA and CDR2 YSYEKL. This CDR3 comprises 17 residues. Trimming took 3 bases from V and 2 from J, leaving 17 bases between them. The CDR3 is CASSHLPRTATGNTIYF. The CDR3 DNA follows: TGCGCCAGCAGCCATCTCCCCCGTACAGCAACTGGAAACACCATATATTTT.

The V and J genes are TRBV4-1 and TRBJ2-2, with TRBD2 as a possible D gene (6 bases). CDR1 and CDR2 from the germline V gene are MGHRA and YSYEKL. Trimming took 0 bases from V and 3 from J, leaving 17 bases between them. There are 18 residues in the CDR3. The CDR3 DNA reads TGCGCCAGCAGCCAAGATCGGAGTAGCGGAACCGACACCGGGGAGCTGTTTTTT. It translates to CASSQDRSSGTDTGELFF.

This clone was seen a handful of times. CDR3 bases: TGTGCCAGCAGTCGTGCTGGGCTCTACAATGAGCAGTTCTTC. Amino acid sequence: CASSRAGLYNEQFF. V gene TRBV7-2 combines with J gene TRBJ2-1; no firm D call. Germline-derived CDR1 and CDR2 are SGHTA and FQGNSA. V gave up 6 bases and J gave up 3 bases, with 12 bases separating them. CDR3 size: 14 residues.

The chain carries TRBV28 and TRBJ2-2; D is unclear. CDR1 and CDR2 from the germline V gene are MDHEN and SYDVKM. Trimming shortened V by 3 bases and J by 13 bases, and 12 bases separated the two germline ends. The CDR3 length is 12 residues. The chain's CDR3 is CASSLELDGLFF. In DNA, the CDR3 is TGTGCCAGCAGTTTGGAGCTAGATGGGCTGTTTTTT.

This chain connects TRBV28 to TRBJ2-7; no definite D call. The V gene lost 5 bases and the J gene lost 3 bases, with 11 bases spanning the gap. Per germline, CDR1 MDHEN and CDR2 SYDVKM. The CDR3 is 13 residues long. The CDR3 is CASSPVGVYEQYF. The CDR3, as DNA: TGTGCCAGCAGTCCGGTGGGCGTCTACGAGCAGTACTTC.

The rearrangement uses TRBV27 and TRBJ2-7; no clear D. This CDR3 comprises 13 residues. Germline loops: CDR1 MNHEY, CDR2 SMNVEV (reference sequence). Trimming took off 2 bases at V and 0 bases at J, with 5 bases between the two ends. The CDR3 DNA reads as TGTGCCAGCAGTTTAACAGCCTCCTACGAGCAGTACTTC. This sequence encodes CASSLTASYEQYF.

The chain links TRBV7-2 to TRBJ1-5, with 7 bases lining up with TRBD1. The germline gives CDR1 SGHTA, CDR2 FQGNSA. Trimming cost V 3 bases and J 2 bases; bases outside gene matches: 16. The CDR3 spans 19 residues. For the CDR3, the DNA is TGTGCCAGCAGCTTCTCCGGGACAGACTACAGTGGAGGCAATCAGCCCCAGCATTTT. Protein product: CASSFSGTDYSGGNQPQHF.